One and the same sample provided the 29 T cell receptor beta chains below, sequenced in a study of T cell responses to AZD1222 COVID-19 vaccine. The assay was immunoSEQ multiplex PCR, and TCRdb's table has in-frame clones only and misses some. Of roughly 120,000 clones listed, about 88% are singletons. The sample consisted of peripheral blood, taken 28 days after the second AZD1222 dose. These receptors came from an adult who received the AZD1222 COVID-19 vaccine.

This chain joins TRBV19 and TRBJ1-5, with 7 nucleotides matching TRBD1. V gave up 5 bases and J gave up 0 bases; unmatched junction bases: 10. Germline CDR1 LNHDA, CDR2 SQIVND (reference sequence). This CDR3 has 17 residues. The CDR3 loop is CASSYMDRFYSNQPQHF. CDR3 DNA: TGTGCCAGTAGTTATATGGACAGGTTTTATAGCAATCAGCCCCAGCATTTT.

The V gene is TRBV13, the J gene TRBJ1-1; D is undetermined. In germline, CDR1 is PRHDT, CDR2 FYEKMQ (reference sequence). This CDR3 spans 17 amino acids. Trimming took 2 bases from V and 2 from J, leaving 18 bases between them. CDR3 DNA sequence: TGTGCCAGCAGCTTAAGTATGTCGTTGGGAGCCAACACTGAAGCTTTCTTT. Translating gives CASSLSMSLGANTEAFF. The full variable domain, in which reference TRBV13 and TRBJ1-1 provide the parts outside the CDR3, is AAGVIQSPRHLIKEKRETATLKCYPIPRHDTVYWYQQGPGQDPQFLISFYEKMQSDKGSIPDRFSAQQFSDYHSELNMSSLELGDSALYFCASSLSMSLGANTEAFFGQGTRLTVV.

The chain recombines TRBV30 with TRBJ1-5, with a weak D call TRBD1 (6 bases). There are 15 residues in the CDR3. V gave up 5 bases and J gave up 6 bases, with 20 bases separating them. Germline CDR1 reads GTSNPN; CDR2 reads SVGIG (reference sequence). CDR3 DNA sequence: TGTGCCTGGGAGCCGGGGGCAGGGAGAAGTCAGCCCCAGCATTTT. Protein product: CAWEPGAGRSQPQHF.

This chain's CDR3 is CASSKTRNGLKNTGELFF. In nucleotides, the CDR3 is TGTGCCAGCAGCAAAACGAGGAATGGGTTAAAGAACACCGGGGAGCTGTTTTTT. V gene TRBV21-1 combines with J gene TRBJ2-2; TRBD2 is the table's D call and was not checked against the DNA. TRBV21-1 constitutes a pseudogene. This CDR3 contains 18 residues.

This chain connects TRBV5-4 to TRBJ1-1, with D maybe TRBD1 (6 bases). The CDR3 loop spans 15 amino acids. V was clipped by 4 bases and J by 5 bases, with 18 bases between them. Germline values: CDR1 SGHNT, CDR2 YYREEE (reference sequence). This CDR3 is CASSRLRGGRTEAFF. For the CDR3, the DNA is TGTGCCAGCAGCCGCCTCAGGGGAGGAAGAACTGAAGCTTTCTTT. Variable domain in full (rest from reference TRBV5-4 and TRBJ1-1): ETGVTQSPTHLIKTRGQQVTLRCSSQSGHNTVSWYQQALGQGPQFIFQYYREEENGRGNFPPRFSGLQFPNYSSELNVNALELDDSALYLCASSRLRGGRTEAFFGQGTRLTVV.

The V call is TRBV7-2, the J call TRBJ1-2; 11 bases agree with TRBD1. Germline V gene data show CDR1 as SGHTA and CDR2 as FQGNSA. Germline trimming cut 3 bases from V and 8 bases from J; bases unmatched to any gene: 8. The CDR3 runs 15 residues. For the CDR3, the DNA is TGTGCCAGCAGCTTTTCCGGGACAGGGGGAAACGGCTACACCTTC. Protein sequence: CASSFSGTGGNGYTF.

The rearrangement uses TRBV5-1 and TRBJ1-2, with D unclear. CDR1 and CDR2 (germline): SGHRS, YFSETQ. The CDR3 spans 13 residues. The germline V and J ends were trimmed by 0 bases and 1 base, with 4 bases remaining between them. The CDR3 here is CASSLADNYGYTF. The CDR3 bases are TGCGCCAGCAGCTTGGCGGATAACTATGGCTACACCTTC.

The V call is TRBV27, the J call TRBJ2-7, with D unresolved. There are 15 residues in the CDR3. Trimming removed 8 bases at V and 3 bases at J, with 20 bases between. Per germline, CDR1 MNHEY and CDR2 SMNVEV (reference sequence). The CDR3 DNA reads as TGTGCCAGCGGATACCTGAAGGGCTCGGGCTACGAGCAGTACTTC. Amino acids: CASGYLKGSGYEQYF.

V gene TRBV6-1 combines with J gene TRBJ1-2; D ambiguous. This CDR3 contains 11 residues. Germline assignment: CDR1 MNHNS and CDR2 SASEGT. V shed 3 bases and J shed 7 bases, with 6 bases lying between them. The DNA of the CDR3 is TGTGCCAGCAGTGAGCTTTCTGGCTACACCTTC. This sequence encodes CASSELSGYTF.

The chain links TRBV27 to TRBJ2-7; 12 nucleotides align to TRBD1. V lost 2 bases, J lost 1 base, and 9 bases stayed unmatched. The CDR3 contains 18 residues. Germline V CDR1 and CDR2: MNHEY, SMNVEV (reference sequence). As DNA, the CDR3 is TGTGCCAGCAGTTTAGTCTCACCGGGACAGGGGGCGTCCTACGAGCAGTACTTC. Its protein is CASSLVSPGQGASYEQYF.

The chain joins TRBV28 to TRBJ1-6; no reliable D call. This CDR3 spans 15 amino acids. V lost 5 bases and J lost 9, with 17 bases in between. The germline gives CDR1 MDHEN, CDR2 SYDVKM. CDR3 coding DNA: TGTGCCAGCAGTGGCGCCGACGGGTACGCTTCACCCCTCCACTTT. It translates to CASSGADGYASPLHF.

CDR3 protein: CASSFQVAYEQYF. As DNA, the CDR3 is TGCGCCAGCAGCTTCCAGGTGGCCTACGAGCAGTACTTC. The chain uses TRBV5-1 and TRBJ2-7; D remains ambiguous. Germline loops: CDR1 SGHRS, CDR2 YFSETQ. Trimming removed 2 bases from V and 2 bases from J, with 8 bases in between. The CDR3 length is 13 residues. Looking up the rest from reference TRBV5-1 and TRBJ2-7 gives the full variable domain: KAGVTQTPRYLIKTRGQQVTLSCSPISGHRSVSWYQQTPGQGLQFLFEYFSETQRNKGNFPGRFSGRQFSNSRSEMNVSTLELGDSALYLCASSFQVAYEQYFGPGTRLTVT.

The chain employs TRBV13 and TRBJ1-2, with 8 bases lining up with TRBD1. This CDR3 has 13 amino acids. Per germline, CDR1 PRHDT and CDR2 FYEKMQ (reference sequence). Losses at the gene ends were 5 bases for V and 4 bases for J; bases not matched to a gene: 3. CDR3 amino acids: CASSRDRSYGYTF. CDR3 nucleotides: TGTGCCAGCAGCCGGGACAGGAGCTATGGCTACACCTTC.

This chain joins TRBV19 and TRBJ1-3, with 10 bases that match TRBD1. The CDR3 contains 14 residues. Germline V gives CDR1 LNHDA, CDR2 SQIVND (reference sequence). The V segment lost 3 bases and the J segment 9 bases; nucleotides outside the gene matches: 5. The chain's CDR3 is CASSMTGGAGTIYF. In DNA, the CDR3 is TGTGCCAGTAGTATGACAGGGGGCGCGGGCACCATATATTTT.

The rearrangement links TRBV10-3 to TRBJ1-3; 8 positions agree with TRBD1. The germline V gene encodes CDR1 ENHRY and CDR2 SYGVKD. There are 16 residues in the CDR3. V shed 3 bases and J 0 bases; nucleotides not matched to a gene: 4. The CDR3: CAISDPGTGSGNTIYF. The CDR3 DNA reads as TGTGCCATCAGTGACCCAGGGACAGGCTCTGGAAACACCATATATTTT.

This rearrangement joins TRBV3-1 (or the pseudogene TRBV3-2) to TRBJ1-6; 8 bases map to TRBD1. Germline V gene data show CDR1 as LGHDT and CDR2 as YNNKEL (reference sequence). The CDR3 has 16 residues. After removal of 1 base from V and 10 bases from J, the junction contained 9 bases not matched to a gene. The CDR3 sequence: CASSQGWNRGGSPLHF. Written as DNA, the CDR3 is TGTGCCAGCAGCCAAGGTTGGAACAGGGGGGGATCACCCCTCCACTTT.

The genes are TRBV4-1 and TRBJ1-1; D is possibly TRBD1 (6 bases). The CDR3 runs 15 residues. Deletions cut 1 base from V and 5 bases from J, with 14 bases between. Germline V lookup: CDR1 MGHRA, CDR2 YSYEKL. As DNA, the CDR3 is TGCGCCAGCAGCCAAGTCGGGGGCGTTGGGACTGAAGCTTTCTTT. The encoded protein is CASSQVGGVGTEAFF.

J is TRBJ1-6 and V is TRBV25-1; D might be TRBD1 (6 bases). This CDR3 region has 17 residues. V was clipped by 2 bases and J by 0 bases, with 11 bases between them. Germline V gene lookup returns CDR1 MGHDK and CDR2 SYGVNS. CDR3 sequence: CASSEPDRSSYNSPLHF. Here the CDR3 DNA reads TGTGCCAGCAGTGAACCCGACAGGAGCTCCTATAATTCACCCCTCCACTTT. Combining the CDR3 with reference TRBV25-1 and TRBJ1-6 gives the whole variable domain EADIYQTPRYLVIGTGKKITLECSQTMGHDKMYWYQQDPGMELHLIHYSYGVNSTEKGDLSSESTVSRIRTEHFPLTLESARPSHTSQYLCASSEPDRSSYNSPLHFGNGTRLTVT.

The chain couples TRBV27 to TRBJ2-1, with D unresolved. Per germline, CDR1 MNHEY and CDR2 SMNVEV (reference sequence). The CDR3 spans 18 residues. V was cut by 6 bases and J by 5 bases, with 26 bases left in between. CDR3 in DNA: TGTGCCAGCAGAATGTCAGCTCGACCGACGGGCATTAACAATGAGCAGTTCTTC. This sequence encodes CASRMSARPTGINNEQFF.

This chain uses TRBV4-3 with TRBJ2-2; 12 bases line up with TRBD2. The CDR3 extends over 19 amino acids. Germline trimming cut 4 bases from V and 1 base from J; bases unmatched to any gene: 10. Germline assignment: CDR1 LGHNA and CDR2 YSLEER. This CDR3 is CASSPITSGGILNTGELFF. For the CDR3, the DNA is TGCGCCAGCAGCCCGATCACTAGCGGGGGGATCTTGAACACCGGGGAGCTGTTTTTT.

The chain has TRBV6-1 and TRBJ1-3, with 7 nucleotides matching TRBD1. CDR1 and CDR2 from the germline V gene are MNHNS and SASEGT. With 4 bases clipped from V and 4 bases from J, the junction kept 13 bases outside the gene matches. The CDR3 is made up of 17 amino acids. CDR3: CASSGQGRPTEGNTIYF. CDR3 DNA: TGTGCCAGCAGTGGACAGGGTAGGCCCACGGAAGGAAACACCATATATTTT.

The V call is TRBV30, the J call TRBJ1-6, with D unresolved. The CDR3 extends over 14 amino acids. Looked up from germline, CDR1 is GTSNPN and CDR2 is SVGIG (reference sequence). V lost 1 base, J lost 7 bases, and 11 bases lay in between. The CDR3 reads CAWSGTGGNSPLHF. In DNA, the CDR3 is TGTGCCTGGAGTGGGACGGGAGGGAATTCACCCCTCCACTTT.

CDR3: CASSSPSAGPYNSPLHF. CDR3 bases: TGTGCCAGCAGTTCCCCCTCCGCGGGTCCCTATAATTCACCCCTCCACTTT. V gene TRBV28 combines with J gene TRBJ1-6; D not resolved. The germline V and J ends were trimmed by 4 bases and 2 bases, with 15 bases remaining between them. Per germline, CDR1 MDHEN and CDR2 SYDVKM. This CDR3 is built from 17 residues. Filled out from reference TRBV28 and TRBJ1-6, the complete variable domain reads DVKVTQSSRYLVKRTGEKVFLECVQDMDHENMFWYRQDPGLGLRLIYFSYDVKMKEKGDIPEGYSVSREKKERFSLILESASTNQTSMYLCASSSPSAGPYNSPLHFGNGTRLTVT.

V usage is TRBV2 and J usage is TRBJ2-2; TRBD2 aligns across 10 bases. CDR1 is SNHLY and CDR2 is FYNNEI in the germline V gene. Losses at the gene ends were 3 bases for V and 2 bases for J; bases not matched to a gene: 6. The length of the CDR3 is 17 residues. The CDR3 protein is CASSDPSSGGNTGELFF. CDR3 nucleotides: TGTGCCAGCAGTGACCCTTCTAGCGGGGGTAACACCGGGGAGCTGTTTTTT.

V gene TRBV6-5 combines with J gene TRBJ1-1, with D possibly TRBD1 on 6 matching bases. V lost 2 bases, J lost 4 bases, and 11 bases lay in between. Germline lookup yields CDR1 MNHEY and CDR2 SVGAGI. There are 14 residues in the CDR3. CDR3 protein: CASSYGGAVTEAFF. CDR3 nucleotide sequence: TGTGCCAGCAGTTACGGGGGGGCCGTCACTGAAGCTTTCTTT.

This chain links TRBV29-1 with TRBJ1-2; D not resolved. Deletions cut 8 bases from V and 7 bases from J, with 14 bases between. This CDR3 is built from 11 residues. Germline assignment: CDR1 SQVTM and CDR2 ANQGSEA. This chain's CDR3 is CSYAGYGGYTF. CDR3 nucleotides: TGCAGCTACGCGGGTTATGGTGGCTACACCTTC.

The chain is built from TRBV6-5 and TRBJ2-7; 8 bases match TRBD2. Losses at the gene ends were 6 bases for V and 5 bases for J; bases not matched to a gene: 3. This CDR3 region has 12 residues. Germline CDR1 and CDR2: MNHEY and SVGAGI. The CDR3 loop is CASSRGGDEQYF. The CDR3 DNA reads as TGTGCCAGCAGCCGGGGGGGGGACGAGCAGTACTTC.

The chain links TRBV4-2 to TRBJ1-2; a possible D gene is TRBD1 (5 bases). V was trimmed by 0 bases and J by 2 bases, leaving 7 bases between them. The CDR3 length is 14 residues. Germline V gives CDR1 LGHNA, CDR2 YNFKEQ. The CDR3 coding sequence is TGTGCCAGCAGCCAAGATTGGGGGAACTATGGCTACACCTTC. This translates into CASSQDWGNYGYTF.

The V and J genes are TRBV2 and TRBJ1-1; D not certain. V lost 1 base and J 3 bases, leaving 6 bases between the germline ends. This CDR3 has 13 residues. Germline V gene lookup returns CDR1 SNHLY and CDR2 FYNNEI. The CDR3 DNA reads TGTGCCAGCAGTGAAGAACAGCACACTGAAGCTTTCTTT. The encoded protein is CASSEEQHTEAFF.